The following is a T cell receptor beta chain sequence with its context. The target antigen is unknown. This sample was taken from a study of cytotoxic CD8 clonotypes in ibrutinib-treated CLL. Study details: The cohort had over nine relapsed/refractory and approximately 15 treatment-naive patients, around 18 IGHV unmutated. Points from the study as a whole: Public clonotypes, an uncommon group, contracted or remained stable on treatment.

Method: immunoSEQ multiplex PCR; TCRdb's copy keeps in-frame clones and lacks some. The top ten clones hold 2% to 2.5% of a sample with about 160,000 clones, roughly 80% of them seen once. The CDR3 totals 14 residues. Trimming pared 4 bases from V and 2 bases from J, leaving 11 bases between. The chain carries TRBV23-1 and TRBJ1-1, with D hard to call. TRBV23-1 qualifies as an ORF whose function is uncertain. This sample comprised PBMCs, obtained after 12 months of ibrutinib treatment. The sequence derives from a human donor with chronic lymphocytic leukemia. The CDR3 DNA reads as TGCGCCAGCAGTCCCATCGTAGACAACACTGAAGCTTTCTTT. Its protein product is CASSPIVDNTEAFF.